The TCR beta chain under discussion was sequenced for a study of OX40 agonist ivuxolimab in advanced cancers. In germline, CDR1 is SGHTS, CDR2 YDEGEE. V lost 4 bases and J 4 bases, leaving 12 bases between the germline ends. This CDR3 has 15 amino acids. The table came from immunoSEQ multiplex PCR; TCRdb's copy has only in-frame clones and leaves some out. The sample has about 99,000 clones; approximately 94% are singletons. The receptor comes from an adult with an advanced solid tumor such as melanoma, head and neck, liver or kidney cancer. The chain recombines TRBV5-8 with TRBJ1-6; D unclear. The specimen comprised CD4+ or CD8+ T cells sorted from blood, sampled in a trial of the OX40 agonist ivuxolimab. Written as DNA, the CDR3 is TGTGCCAGCAGCGACCCAGGACGGTATAATTCACCCCTCCACTTT. Amino acid sequence: CASSDPGRYNSPLHF.